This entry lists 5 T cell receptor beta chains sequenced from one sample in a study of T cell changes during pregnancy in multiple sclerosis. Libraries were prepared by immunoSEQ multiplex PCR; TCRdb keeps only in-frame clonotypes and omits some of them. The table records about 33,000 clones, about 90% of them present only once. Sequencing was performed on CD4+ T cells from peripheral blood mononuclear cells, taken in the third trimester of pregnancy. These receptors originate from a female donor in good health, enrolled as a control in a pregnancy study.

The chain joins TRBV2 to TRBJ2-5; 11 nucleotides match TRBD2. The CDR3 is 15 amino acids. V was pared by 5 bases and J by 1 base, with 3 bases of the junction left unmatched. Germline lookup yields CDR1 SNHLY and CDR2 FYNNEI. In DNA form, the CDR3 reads TGTGCCAGCAGTCCCGGGACTAGCGGCCAAGAGACCCAGTACTTC. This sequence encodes CASSPGTSGQETQYF.

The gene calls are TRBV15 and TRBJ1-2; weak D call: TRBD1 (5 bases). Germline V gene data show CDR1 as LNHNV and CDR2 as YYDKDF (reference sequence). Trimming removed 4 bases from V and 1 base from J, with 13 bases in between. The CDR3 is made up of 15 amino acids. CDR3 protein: CATSNYFRDNYGYTF. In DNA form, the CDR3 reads TGTGCCACCAGCAATTACTTCAGGGATAACTATGGCTACACCTTC.

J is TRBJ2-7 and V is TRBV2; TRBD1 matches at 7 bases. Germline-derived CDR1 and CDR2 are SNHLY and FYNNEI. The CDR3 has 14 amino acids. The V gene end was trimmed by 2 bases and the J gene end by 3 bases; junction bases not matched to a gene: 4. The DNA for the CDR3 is TGTGCCAGCAGTGAATTGGACAGGTACTACGAGCAGTACTTC. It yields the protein CASSELDRYYEQYF.

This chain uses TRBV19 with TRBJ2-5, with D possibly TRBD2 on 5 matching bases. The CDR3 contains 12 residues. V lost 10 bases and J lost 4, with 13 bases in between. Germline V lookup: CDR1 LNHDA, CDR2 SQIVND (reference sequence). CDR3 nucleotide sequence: TGTGCCACACGGCAGGCGGGAGAGACCCAGTACTTC. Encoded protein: CATRQAGETQYF.

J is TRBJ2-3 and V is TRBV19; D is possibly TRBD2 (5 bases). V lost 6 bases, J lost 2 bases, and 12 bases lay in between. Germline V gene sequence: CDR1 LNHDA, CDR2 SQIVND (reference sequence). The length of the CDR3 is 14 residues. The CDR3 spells CASSLGRATDTQYF. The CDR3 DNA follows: TGTGCCAGTAGCCTAGGGCGGGCCACAGATACGCAGTATTTT. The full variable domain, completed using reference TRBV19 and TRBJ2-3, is DGGITQSPKYLFRKEGQNVTLSCEQNLNHDAMYWYRQDPGQGLRLIYYSQIVNDFQKGDIAEGYSVSREKKESFPLTVTSAQKNPTAFYLCASSLGRATDTQYFGPGTRLTVL.